This T cell receptor (beta chain) appears in the sequencing data of a study of T cell changes during pregnancy in multiple sclerosis (dated by TCRdb to about 2019). For context, the study as a whole: The study examined how the T cell repertoire changed over the course of pregnancy in women with multiple sclerosis.

CDR1 and CDR2 are read off the germline V gene (reference sequence) as SEHNR and FQNEAQ. The CDR3 sequence holds 13 residues, the cysteine and phenylalanine included. Only the CDR3 region is kept as DNA, spanning 39 bases read in frame from base 1. V drops 3 bases and J drops 4 bases, leaving 7 bases in between. On this clone itself: Its antigen is not yet known. It has no much larger one-base neighbor in the sample; base qualities were not kept. Other DNA variants within this sample encode the same CDR3.

The receptor library was made with the immunoSEQ multiplex PCR assay. Held by TCRdb, this immuneACCESS table contains in-frame sequences only and omits some clones. Under half of the omission traces to an unresolved V gene where checked; the cause of the rest is unknown. For this sample the table gives tens of thousands of clones, of which 75% to 90% were detected only once. The ten biggest clones cover about 0.4% of the sample. The sequence came from a female donor with multiple sclerosis, enrolled in a pregnancy study. Specimen: CD4+ T cells from peripheral blood mononuclear cells, collected in the third trimester of pregnancy. Recombination connected TRBV7-9 to TRBJ2-1; no D gene is confidently identified. Here is the DNA: TGTGCCAGCAGCTTCTCAGGATACAATGAGCAGTTCTTC. The encoded protein is CASSFSGYNEQFF. Extended through the reference TRBV7-9 and TRBJ2-1 proteins, this CDR3 yields the full variable domain: DTGVSQNPRHKITKRGQNVTFRCDPISEHNRLYWYRQTLGQGPEFLTYFQNEAQLEKSRLLSDRFSAERPKGSFSTLEIQRTEQGDSAMYLCASSFSGYNEQFFGPGTRLTVL.